The next 21 T cell receptor beta chains were all read from a single sample in a study of T cell responses to AZD1222 COVID-19 vaccine. Assay: immunoSEQ multiplex PCR; the TCRdb copy retains only in-frame clones and omits some. The sample yields about 150,000 clones, roughly nine tenths seen once. Source: peripheral blood, taken on day 0 of AZD1222 vaccination. The receptors were gathered from an adult in good health.

Comments on this clone: This specimen includes other DNA sequences encoding the same CDR3. The V gene is TRBV6-5, the J gene TRBJ1-2, with 7 bases aligning to TRBD1. Trimming at V came to 6 bases and at J to 5 bases, leaving 3 bases not matched to a gene. The CDR3 length is 12 residues. Germline CDR1 reads MNHEY; CDR2 reads SVGAGI. In nucleotides, the CDR3 is TGTGCCAGCAGCCGACAGGGTTATGGCTACACCTTC. Translating it yields CASSRQGYGYTF.

This sequence joins TRBV6-5 and TRBJ1-1; D unclear. Trimming cost V 7 bases and J 0 bases, with 3 bases left between them. This CDR3 comprises 11 residues. Germline values: CDR1 MNHEY, CDR2 SVGAGI. The DNA for the CDR3 is TGTGCCAGCAAACTGAACACTGAAGCTTTCTTT. It specifies CASKLNTEAFF.

The rearrangement links TRBV5-1 to TRBJ1-1; D gene unclear. The CDR3 loop spans 13 amino acids. In germline, CDR1 is SGHRS, CDR2 YFSETQ. V gave up 4 bases and J gave up 2 bases, with 9 bases separating them. The CDR3 DNA reads TGCGCCAGCAGCCGGACGGACAACACTGAAGCTTTCTTT. Translating it yields CASSRTDNTEAFF.

The J gene is TRBJ1-1, the V gene TRBV6-2 or TRBV6-3; no reliable D call. This CDR3 is built from 13 residues. The ends were cut back, 2 bases at V and 10 bases at J, with 14 bases in the middle. The germline CDR1 and CDR2 sequences are MNHEY and SVGEGT. CDR3: CASSYMAVSRAFF. CDR3 nucleotide sequence: TGTGCCAGCAGTTACATGGCCGTGTCGAGAGCTTTCTTT.

The rearrangement joins TRBV19 to TRBJ1-1; possibly TRBD1 for D (5 bases). This CDR3 comprises 14 residues. Germline lookup yields CDR1 LNHDA and CDR2 SQIVND (reference sequence). Trimming pared 5 bases from V and 7 bases from J, leaving 17 bases between. In nucleotides, the CDR3 is TGTGCCAGTAGTGCCTGGGGCTCACGGGTTGAAGCTTTCTTT. It specifies CASSAWGSRVEAFF.

This chain links TRBV7-9 with TRBJ1-4; D is unresolved. V was trimmed by 3 bases and J by 3 bases, leaving 11 bases between them. The CDR3 covers 15 residues. The germline CDR1 and CDR2 sequences are SEHNR and FQNEAQ (reference sequence). The CDR3 sequence is CASSFLGFANEKLFF. CDR3 coding DNA: TGTGCCAGCAGCTTCTTGGGTTTTGCTAATGAAAAACTGTTTTTT.

J is TRBJ2-7 and V is TRBV14, with 7 bases fitting TRBD2. The CDR3 extends over 16 amino acids. Germline CDR1 SGHDN, CDR2 FVKESK. V was pared by 3 bases and J by 0 bases, with 8 bases of the junction left unmatched. The CDR3 loop is CASSQRRGSLSYEQYF. CDR3 DNA sequence: TGTGCCAGCAGCCAGCGTCGCGGGAGTCTCTCCTACGAGCAGTACTTC.

V is TRBV10-3 and J is TRBJ1-1; 11 positions match TRBD1. Germline V gene data show CDR1 as ENHRY and CDR2 as SYGVKD. Trimming removed 3 bases from V and 5 bases from J; junction bases left unmatched: 8. The CDR3 has 16 amino acids. CDR3 in DNA: TGTGCCATCAGTGACCCAAAAGGACAGGGGGCGACTGAAGCTTTCTTT. As protein: CAISDPKGQGATEAFF.

The chain is built from TRBV6-2 or TRBV6-3 and TRBJ1-5; D is undetermined. The CDR3 consists of 14 residues. Per the germline V gene, CDR1 is MNHEY and CDR2 is SVGEGT. V shed 0 bases and J shed 1 base, with 4 bases lying between them. CDR3 sequence (DNA): TGTGCCAGCAGTTACTCGAACAGCAATCAGCCCCAGCATTTT. Translated, it gives CASSYSNSNQPQHF.

The CDR3 region has the DNA TGTGCCAGCAGCTTGGAGAAGGCGAACACTGAAGCTTTCTTT. This encodes CASSLEKANTEAFF. The chain employs TRBV7-3 and TRBJ1-1; D is unresolved. This CDR3 is 14 amino acids long. Germline V gives CDR1 SGHTA, CDR2 FQGTGA. The ends were cut back, 3 bases at V and 1 base at J, with 9 bases in the middle.

The J gene is TRBJ1-2, the V gene TRBV25-1; unclear D gene. Germline CDR1 reads MGHDK; CDR2 reads SYGVNS. The CDR3 covers 12 residues. The ends were cut back, 8 bases at V and 2 bases at J, with 9 bases in the middle. The CDR3 coding sequence is TGTGCCAGCCGGACGGCGAACTATGGCTACACCTTC. Translated: CASRTANYGYTF.

There are a few counts of this clone. J is TRBJ1-6 and V is TRBV5-4, with 7 positions matching TRBD1. The CDR3 consists of 17 residues. Germline assignment: CDR1 SGHNT and CDR2 YYREEE (reference sequence). Germline trimming cut 4 bases from V and 5 bases from J; bases unmatched to any gene: 12. The CDR3 is CASSRPSGTAHNSPLHF. CDR3 DNA sequence: TGTGCCAGCAGCCGACCTTCCGGGACAGCACATAATTCACCCCTCCACTTT.

V gene TRBV6-2 or TRBV6-3 combines with J gene TRBJ2-1; 9 bases fit TRBD2. CDR3 size: 15 residues. The germline V gene encodes CDR1 MNHEY and CDR2 SVGEGT. The trim removed 2 bases at V and 9 bases at J, leaving 8 bases unmatched. CDR3 bases: TGTGCCAGCAGTTACGAGGGCGGGAGGGCCACTGAGCAGTTCTTC. The encoded protein is CASSYEGGRATEQFF.

The chain uses TRBV19 and TRBJ1-1; D call uncertain. The CDR3 has 13 amino acids. From germline, CDR1 is LNHDA and CDR2 SQIVND (reference sequence). Trimming removed 7 bases from V and 0 bases from J, with 9 bases in between. The CDR3, as DNA: TGTGCCAGTACCTTAAGACTGAACACTGAAGCTTTCTTT. This codes for CASTLRLNTEAFF.

The chain couples TRBV19 to TRBJ2-1, with D possibly TRBD2 on 6 matching bases. This CDR3 is 12 amino acids long. The germline V gene encodes CDR1 LNHDA and CDR2 SQIVND (reference sequence). With 5 bases removed from V and 10 bases from J, the gap between germline ends came to 12 bases. In DNA, the CDR3 is TGTGCCAGTAGTCCTTCGGGGGTGGAGCAGTTCTTC. This translates into CASSPSGVEQFF.

V is TRBV25-1 and J is TRBJ2-7; no clear D. This CDR3 contains 15 residues. Germline V lookup: CDR1 MGHDK, CDR2 SYGVNS. The V gene lost 1 base and the J gene lost 0 bases, with 10 bases spanning the gap. The DNA for the CDR3 is TGTGCCAGCAGTGAATTCGGTGGCAGCTCCTACGAGCAGTACTTC. It is translated as CASSEFGGSSYEQYF.

The chain joins TRBV28 to TRBJ2-2, with D perhaps matching TRBD2 (7 bases). CDR1 and CDR2 (germline): MDHEN, SYDVKM. The CDR3 runs to 15 residues. Trimming left V 6 bases short and J 5 bases short, with 16 bases between. CDR3 sequence: CASRGGGTGTGELFF. DNA for the CDR3: TGTGCCAGCAGAGGGGGGGGGACGGGTACCGGGGAGCTGTTTTTT.

This clone has a handful of counts. The chain links TRBV4-2 to TRBJ1-2; D might be TRBD1 (5 bases). Germline V gives CDR1 LGHNA, CDR2 YNFKEQ. The CDR3 loop spans 16 amino acids. Trimming stripped 5 bases from V and 6 bases from J, with 22 bases between. Written as DNA, the CDR3 is TGTGCCAGCAGCGAATTATTGGGGCAGGGAGAGAATGGCTACACCTTC. This sequence encodes CASSELLGQGENGYTF.

The V gene is TRBV27, the J gene TRBJ2-4; a possible D gene is TRBD1 (6 bases). Trimming took off 2 bases at V and 8 bases at J, with 13 bases between the two ends. This CDR3 has 14 amino acids. Germline V lookup: CDR1 MNHEY, CDR2 SMNVEV (reference sequence). For the CDR3, the DNA is TGTGCCAGCAGTTTACGACAGGTCCGCGACATTCAGTACTTC. This encodes CASSLRQVRDIQYF.

This chain links TRBV28 with TRBJ2-3; 10 bases align to TRBD2. From germline, CDR1 is MDHEN and CDR2 SYDVKM. With V trimmed by 3 bases and J by 0 bases, 9 bases remained unmatched. The CDR3 length is 18 residues. The CDR3 sequence: CASSFGLGLAESTDTQYF. The CDR3 DNA reads TGTGCCAGCAGTTTTGGTTTAGGACTAGCGGAAAGCACAGATACGCAGTATTTT.

The V and J genes are TRBV6-5 and TRBJ2-1; tentative D call: TRBD2 (6 bases). Trimming removed 9 bases at V and 2 bases at J, with 8 bases between. Looked up from germline, CDR1 is MNHEY and CDR2 is SVGAGI. CDR3 length equals 12 residues. The CDR3 reads CASKRAYNEQFF. In nucleotides, the CDR3 is TGTGCCAGTAAGCGGGCCTACAATGAGCAGTTCTTC.